These 20 T cell receptor beta chains came from one sample sequenced in a study of T cell repertoires in cytomegalovirus infection (dated by TCRdb to the late 2010s). Sequenced using an Illumina HiSeq 1500. TCRdb's own reprocessing of the public reads used fastp at Q25 and MiXCR and kept productive beta chains. Every CDR3 protein is listed once, alongside the most common genes and DNA of its rows. The sample table shows approximately 260,000 distinct CDR3 sequences, and about 18% are seen once. The leading ten clones occupy about 45% of the sample. Input material: CD8+ T cells from PBMCs. These receptors were obtained from a human donor in good health (CMV status not recorded). Some clones in this sample may be carry-over from other donors' samples.

The chain links TRBV6-6 to TRBJ1-5; the match to TRBD1 covers 10 bases. This CDR3 has 17 residues. V was clipped by 2 bases and J by 5 bases; unmatched bases: 9. Germline CDR1 reads MNHNY; CDR2 reads SVGAGI (reference sequence). The CDR3 DNA reads TGTGCCAGCAGTTACCTACAGACAGGGGGCCGGGATCAGCCCCAGCATTTT. Its translation is CASSYLQTGGRDQPQHF.

The V and J genes are TRBV28 and TRBJ2-3; maybe TRBD1 (5 bases). Germline CDR1 and CDR2: MDHEN and SYDVKM. The CDR3 length is 15 residues. The ends were cut back, 4 bases at V and 2 bases at J, with 13 bases in the middle. This chain's CDR3 is CASSSDMYLTDTQYF. The CDR3 DNA follows: TGTGCCAGCAGTTCGGACATGTACCTCACAGATACGCAGTATTTT.

This clonotype was observed a few times. The rearrangement joins TRBV4-2 to TRBJ1-1; 7 bases agree with TRBD1. The ends lost 0 bases at V and 0 bases at J; junction bases unmatched: 1. Germline V gene lookup returns CDR1 LGHNA and CDR2 YNFKEQ. CDR3 size: 15 residues. This chain's CDR3 is CASSQETGMNTEAFF. In nucleotides, the CDR3 is TGTGCCAGCAGCCAAGAGACAGGGATGAACACTGAAGCTTTCTTT.

This clonotype was seen at least ten times. V usage is TRBV7-8 and J usage is TRBJ2-7; D gene unclear. This CDR3 has 12 residues. With 1 base removed from V and 6 bases from J, the gap between germline ends came to 7 bases. Germline V gene lookup returns CDR1 SGHVS and CDR2 FQNEAQ. In DNA, the CDR3 is TGTGCCAGCAGCTTAGGTCAATTCGAGCAGTACTTC. Amino acid sequence: CASSLGQFEQYF. Together with reference TRBV7-8 and TRBJ2-7, the CDR3 gives the full variable domain: GAGVSQSPRYKVAKRGQDVALRCDPISGHVSLFWYQQALGQGPEFLTYFQNEAQLDKSGLPSDRFFAERPEGSVSTLKIQRTQQEDSAVYLCASSLGQFEQYFGPGTRLTVT.

This clonotype has only a few counts. The chain combines TRBV7-8 with TRBJ1-5; D ambiguous. The CDR3 totals 12 residues. Germline assignment: CDR1 SGHVS and CDR2 FQNEAQ. Trimming removed 5 bases at V and 7 bases at J, with 9 bases between. CDR3 sequence reads: CASSIDGQPQHF. The CDR3, as DNA: TGTGCCAGCAGCATCGACGGACAGCCCCAGCATTTT.

The chain has TRBV6-6 and TRBJ2-2; D might be TRBD1 (5 bases). CDR1 is MNHNY and CDR2 is SVGAGI in the germline V gene (reference sequence). Trimming removed 6 bases from V and 4 bases from J, with 18 bases in between. CDR3 length equals 16 residues. The CDR3 protein is CASSLLDTRGTGELFF. In DNA, the CDR3 is TGTGCCAGCAGCCTACTGGACACTCGAGGCACCGGGGAGCTGTTTTTT.

The V gene is TRBV7-9, the J gene TRBJ2-3; maybe TRBD1 (5 bases). Trimming stripped 5 bases from V and 0 bases from J, with 12 bases between. The CDR3 covers 15 residues. Germline CDR1 is SEHNR and CDR2 is FQNEAQ (reference sequence). CDR3 loop: CASSTQGMSTDTQYF. The CDR3 DNA reads TGTGCCAGCAGCACTCAGGGAATGAGCACAGATACGCAGTATTTT.

This clonotype showed up just a few times. This chain uses TRBV12-3 or TRBV12-4 with TRBJ1-5; TRBD1 is a possible D gene (5 bases). The CDR3 totals 15 residues. Between the trimmed V and J ends, which lost 3 bases and 2 bases, there was a span of 11 bases. The CDR3 sequence: CASSFGGLGNQPQHF. CDR3 nucleotide sequence: TGTGCCAGCAGTTTTGGGGGTCTCGGCAATCAGCCCCAGCATTTT.

The V call is TRBV14, the J call TRBJ1-2; D remains ambiguous. Trimming stripped 0 bases from V and 4 bases from J, with 18 bases between. Germline-derived CDR1 and CDR2 are SGHDN and FVKESK. The length of the CDR3 is 17 residues. This CDR3 reads CASSQEVAGLGFYGYTF. DNA of the CDR3: TGTGCCAGCAGCCAAGAGGTCGCGGGTTTGGGTTTCTATGGCTACACCTTC.

This clonotype was picked up a small number of times. The chain carries TRBV6-6 and TRBJ1-1, with D possibly matching TRBD1 (5 bases). Germline V gene data show CDR1 as MNHNY and CDR2 as SVGAGI (reference sequence). With 0 bases removed from V and 2 bases from J, the gap between germline ends came to 16 bases. This CDR3 spans 17 amino acids. Here the CDR3 DNA reads TGTGCCAGCAGTTACTCGAGGGTGAGCGGGGGTAACACTGAAGCTTTCTTT. Its translation is CASSYSRVSGGNTEAFF.

This clonotype was observed many times. The rearrangement links TRBV7-2 to TRBJ2-7; TRBD1 might be the D (6 bases). Trimming removed 1 base at V and 2 bases at J, with 18 bases between. The length of the CDR3 is 17 residues. CDR1 and CDR2 (germline): SGHTA, FQGNSA. CDR3 protein: CASSLVPGTHPTYEQYF. The CDR3 region has the DNA TGTGCCAGCAGCTTAGTCCCCGGGACACACCCGACCTACGAGCAGTACTTC.

The chain uses TRBV4-3 and TRBJ2-2; D is perhaps TRBD2 (5 bases). The CDR3 loop spans 13 amino acids. V lost 5 bases, J lost 3 bases, and 7 bases lay in between. Germline loops: CDR1 LGHNA, CDR2 YSLEER. The CDR3 sequence: CASSAGDTGELFF. The CDR3, as DNA: TGCGCCAGCAGCGCCGGGGACACCGGGGAGCTGTTTTTT.

Many counts were recorded for this clonotype. A junction end diverges from the germline sequence, so it may reflect a read error. The chain carries TRBV7-7 and TRBJ2-1; 9 bases align to TRBD2. This CDR3 is 19 amino acids long. Germline CDR1 SSHAT, CDR2 FNYEAQ (reference sequence). The CDR3 DNA is TGTGCTAGCAGCTTAGGAGCTAGCGGGGTCCCCCCCCCCTACAATGAGCAGTTCTTC. It specifies CASSLGASGVPPPYNEQFF.

The CDR3: CSARDSASDRGGYTF. The CDR3, as DNA: TGCAGTGCTAGAGACTCAGCGTCCGACCGTGGTGGCTACACCTTC. The rearrangement joins TRBV20-1 to TRBJ1-2, with D uncertain. The germline V and J ends were trimmed by 0 bases and 7 bases, with 18 bases remaining between them. CDR1 and CDR2 from the germline V gene are DFQATT and SNEGSKA (reference sequence). This CDR3 contains 15 residues.

The chain employs TRBV2 and TRBJ2-2; no clear D. The length of the CDR3 is 16 residues. With 2 bases removed from V and 5 bases from J, the gap between germline ends came to 15 bases. Germline CDR1 reads SNHLY; CDR2 reads FYNNEI. As DNA, the CDR3 is TGTGCCAGCAGTGAACTAGGGAATCAAGGGACCGGGGAGCTGTTTTTT. Translation: CASSELGNQGTGELFF.

This clonotype was seen ten or more times. The rearrangement links TRBV5-5 to TRBJ2-7; a weak D match, TRBD1 (6 bases). Germline CDR1 SGHKS, CDR2 YYEKEE (reference sequence). The CDR3 spans 14 residues. Trimming pared 0 bases from V and 5 bases from J, leaving 12 bases between. The CDR3 DNA sequence: TGTGCCAGCAGCTTGGTTGGGGGCTCAGACGAGCAGTACTTC. Its protein is CASSLVGGSDEQYF.

In its sample, this clonotype was seen a few times. This rearrangement joins TRBV7-9 to TRBJ2-7; D unresolved. The V end was cut by 1 base, the J end by 2 bases, with 9 bases between. The germline V gene has CDR1 SEHNR and CDR2 FQNEAQ (reference sequence). The CDR3 has 14 amino acids. CDR3 sequence (DNA): TGTGCCAGCAGCTTAGTTGGTCAGACCTACGAGCAGTACTTC. Encoded protein: CASSLVGQTYEQYF.

This clonotype was counted a few times. This rearrangement joins TRBV27 to TRBJ2-7; 7 bases are shared with TRBD2. Germline loops: CDR1 MNHEY, CDR2 SMNVEV (reference sequence). V was pared by 6 bases and J by 3 bases, with 17 bases of the junction left unmatched. This CDR3 contains 17 residues. CDR3 in DNA: TGTGCCAGCAGCCAGAACGCCAGGACTAGTTCTTTCTACGAGCAGTACTTC. Residues: CASSQNARTSSFYEQYF.

The V call is TRBV6-8, the J call TRBJ1-5; TRBD1 might be the D (5 bases). CDR1 MNHGY and CDR2 SAAAGT come from the germline V gene. Trimming pared 8 bases from V and 6 bases from J, leaving 14 bases between. The CDR3 runs 13 residues. The CDR3 loop is CASELTGFQPQHF. CDR3 bases: TGTGCCAGCGAATTAACAGGTTTTCAGCCCCAGCATTTT.

This clonotype has ten or more counts. The V call is TRBV7-2, the J call TRBJ2-7; tentatively, D is TRBD2 (7 bases). CDR1 is SGHTA, CDR2 FQGNSA, per germline. The CDR3 has 14 residues. Trimming took 5 bases from V and 3 from J, leaving 14 bases between them. In DNA form, the CDR3 reads TGTGCCAGCAGCCCAACGGGGGGCAACTACGAGCAGTACTTC. Its protein is CASSPTGGNYEQYF.